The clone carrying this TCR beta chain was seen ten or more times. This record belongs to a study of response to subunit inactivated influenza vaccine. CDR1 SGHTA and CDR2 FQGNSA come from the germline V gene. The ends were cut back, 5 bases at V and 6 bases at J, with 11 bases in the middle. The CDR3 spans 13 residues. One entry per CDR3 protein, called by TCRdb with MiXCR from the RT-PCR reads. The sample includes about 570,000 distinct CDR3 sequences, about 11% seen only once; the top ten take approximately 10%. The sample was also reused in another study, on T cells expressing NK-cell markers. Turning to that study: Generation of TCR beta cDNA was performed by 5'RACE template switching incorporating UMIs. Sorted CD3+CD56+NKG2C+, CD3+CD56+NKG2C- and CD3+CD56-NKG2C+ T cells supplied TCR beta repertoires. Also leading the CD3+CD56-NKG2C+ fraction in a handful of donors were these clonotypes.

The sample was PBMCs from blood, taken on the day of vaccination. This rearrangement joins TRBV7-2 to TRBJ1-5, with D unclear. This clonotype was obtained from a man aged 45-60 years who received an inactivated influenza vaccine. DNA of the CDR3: TGTGCCAGCAGCCCCCAGTGGCCTCAGCCCCAGCATTTT. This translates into CASSPQWPQPQHF.